This T cell receptor beta chain was profiled in a study of blood T cell repertoires in COVID-19. Clinical history reported by participants formed the basis on which cohorts were assigned. Clones were sequenced by immunoSEQ multiplex PCR, and TCRdb holds only the in-frame ones, with some missing. The data hold approximately 170,000 clones, with 65% to 85% observed a single time. The sequencing sample was made of PBMCs or T cells enriched from blood (not recorded which). The sequence derives from a woman in her 30s who had recovered from COVID-19.

The CDR3 is CASITGSMNTEAFF. CDR3 DNA sequence: TGTGCCAGCATCACAGGGTCCATGAACACTGAAGCTTTCTTT. This chain uses TRBV28 with TRBJ1-1; D possibly corresponds to TRBD1 (6 bases). Germline-derived CDR1 and CDR2 are MDHEN and SYDVKM. The CDR3 is 14 amino acids. Trimming stripped 7 bases from V and 0 bases from J, with 12 bases between.